Shown below are 27 T cell receptor beta chains from a single sample sequenced in a study of sequential checkpoint blockade in melanoma. Libraries were prepared by immunoSEQ multiplex PCR; TCRdb keeps only in-frame clonotypes and omits some of them. The profile shows about 450 clones, roughly 25% of them singletons. Treatment defined: randomized to nivolumab then ipilimumab (arm A) or the reverse (arm B). Sequencing was performed on tumor tissue (inferred from file names), taken from a patient given nivolumab and ipilimumab in sequence. The receptors stem from a human donor with melanoma.

Only a few counts were recorded for this clone. V is TRBV4-1 and J is TRBJ1-1, with 8 nucleotides matching TRBD1. The CDR3 is 15 residues long. V was pared by 2 bases and J by 4 bases, with 6 bases of the junction left unmatched. The germline V gene has CDR1 MGHRA and CDR2 YSYEKL. For the CDR3, the DNA is TGCGCCAGCAGCCAAAGCGGGACAGGTCGCACTGAAGCTTTCTTT. This codes for CASSQSGTGRTEAFF.

This clone is judged large. The CDR3 spells CASSHIAGGTYEQYF. CDR3 bases: TGTGCCAGCAGCCACATAGCGGGGGGAACCTACGAGCAGTACTTC. This sequence joins TRBV11-3 and TRBJ2-7; 10 bases agree with TRBD2. This CDR3 region has 15 residues. Germline V gene data show CDR1 as SGHNT and CDR2 as YENEEA. The junction had 6 bases not matched to a gene; V was cut back by 5 bases and J by 2 bases.

The chain joins TRBV14 to TRBJ1-1; D ambiguous. This CDR3 is 15 amino acids long. Germline values: CDR1 SGHDN, CDR2 FVKESK. The V end was cut by 3 bases, the J end by 4 bases, with 15 bases between. This chain's CDR3 is CASSQRVGRSTEAFF. In DNA form, the CDR3 reads TGTGCCAGCAGCCAGCGGGTGGGGAGGAGCACTGAAGCTTTCTTT.

This clone counts as large. The J gene is TRBJ1-2, the V gene TRBV6-8, with D unclear. The CDR3 extends over 16 amino acids. V gave up 0 bases and J gave up 2 bases, with 13 bases separating them. Per germline, CDR1 MNHGY and CDR2 SAAAGT. The CDR3 nucleotides read TGTGCCAGCAGTTACTCGATGCAGGTATCGAACTATGGCTACACCTTC. As protein: CASSYSMQVSNYGYTF.

The chain combines TRBV6-8 with TRBJ2-7; no firm D call. The germline V gene has CDR1 MNHGY and CDR2 SAAAGT. V was pared by 6 bases and J by 4 bases, with 16 bases between. The CDR3 has 14 residues. Here the CDR3 DNA reads TGTGCCAGCAGCCCAAGGGTAACAGCTTACGAGCAGTACTTC. This encodes CASSPRVTAYEQYF.

V is TRBV9 and J is TRBJ2-3, with 7 bases matching TRBD2. Germline CDR1 SGDLS, CDR2 YYNGEE. J was trimmed by 5 bases and V by 0 bases; bases with no gene match: 3. The CDR3 is 14 residues long. CDR3 loop: CASSVVSGGDTQYF. CDR3 nucleotide sequence: TGTGCCAGCAGCGTAGTTTCGGGGGGAGATACGCAGTATTTT.

The V and J genes are TRBV10-3 and TRBJ1-1; D possibly corresponds to TRBD1 (5 bases). The CDR3 loop spans 13 amino acids. Germline V CDR1 and CDR2: ENHRY, SYGVKD. V was pared by 2 bases and J by 4 bases, with 8 bases between. The CDR3 region is CAISEGASTEAFF. The CDR3 coding sequence is TGTGCCATCAGTGAGGGGGCGAGCACTGAAGCTTTCTTT.

This chain joins TRBV15 and TRBJ2-2; no reliable D call. CDR1 LNHNV and CDR2 YYDKDF come from the germline V gene (reference sequence). Trimming removed 0 bases at V and 5 bases at J, with 7 bases between. The CDR3 contains 14 residues. The CDR3 loop reads CATSRDLGTGELFF. Written as DNA, the CDR3 is TGTGCCACCAGCAGAGATCTAGGAACCGGGGAGCTGTTTTTT.

This clone was counted between two and nine times. In DNA, the CDR3 is TGTGCCAGCAGTTACCCCCCAGGGAGTGGGGACACTGAAGCTTTCTTT. Translation gives CASSYPPGSGDTEAFF. V is TRBV6-8 and J is TRBJ1-1; TRBD1 might be the D (5 bases). The V gene lost 2 bases and the J gene lost 3 bases, with 16 bases spanning the gap. The CDR3 loop spans 16 amino acids. Germline V gene sequence: CDR1 MNHGY, CDR2 SAAAGT.

This clone was seen a few times. The chain uses TRBV4-1 and TRBJ1-1, with 8 bases matching TRBD1. There are 17 residues in the CDR3. J was trimmed by 1 base and V by 3 bases; bases with no gene match: 10. In germline, CDR1 is MGHRA, CDR2 YSYEKL. The DNA of the CDR3 is TGCGCCAGCAGCCAGAGCGGACAGGGTGGGGGGAACACTGAAGCTTTCTTT. Translation: CASSQSGQGGGNTEAFF.

The chain links TRBV19 to TRBJ2-7; 8 nucleotides line up with TRBD2. Trimming took 3 bases from V and 4 from J; bases not matched to a gene: 8. CDR1 and CDR2 from the germline V gene are LNHDA and SQIVND (reference sequence). The CDR3 spans 15 residues. The CDR3 DNA follows: TGTGCCAGTAGTATGGGACTAGGATCTGCATACGAGCAGTACTTC. Translation: CASSMGLGSAYEQYF.

The chain is built from TRBV19 and TRBJ1-5; TRBD1 is a possible D gene (6 bases). V shed 2 bases and J shed 2 bases, with 7 bases lying between them. Germline V gene data show CDR1 as LNHDA and CDR2 as SQIVND (reference sequence). This CDR3 is 14 amino acids long. CDR3 residues: CASSIWGRNQPQHF. CDR3 in DNA: TGTGCCAGTAGTATATGGGGGCGCAATCAGCCCCAGCATTTT.

By share of the sample, this clone is medium-sized. The chain employs TRBV9 and TRBJ2-1; the D gene is possibly TRBD1 (5 bases). Germline CDR1 is SGDLS and CDR2 is YYNGEE. V dropped 2 bases and J dropped 6 bases, with 12 bases sitting between them. CDR3 size: 14 residues. The CDR3 is CASSVAQGSNEQFF. Here the CDR3 DNA reads TGTGCCAGCAGCGTCGCCCAGGGCAGCAATGAGCAGTTCTTC.

This clone showed up just once. The chain is built from TRBV19 and TRBJ2-7; D gene uncertain. V was pared by 7 bases and J by 5 bases, with 15 bases between. The V gene's germline CDR1 is LNHDA and CDR2 SQIVND (reference sequence). CDR3 size: 13 residues. Here the CDR3 DNA reads TGTGCCAGTAAAGACGATGGCCGCAACGAGCAGTACTTC. It is translated as CASKDDGRNEQYF.

The J gene is TRBJ2-5, the V gene TRBV9, with 9 positions matching TRBD1. Trimming at V came to 0 bases and at J to 9 bases, leaving 12 bases not matched to a gene. The CDR3 has 16 amino acids. From germline, CDR1 is SGDLS and CDR2 YYNGEE. The CDR3 coding sequence is TGTGCCAGCAGCGTAGACGGGGGACAGGGTGCAGCGGCCCAGTACTTC. Translating gives CASSVDGGQGAAAQYF.

The sample holds a few counts of this clone. V and J are TRBV6-8 and TRBJ2-6; unclear D gene. The V and J ends lost 5 bases and 2 bases respectively, with 10 bases between them. The CDR3 covers 15 residues. Per the germline V gene, CDR1 is MNHGY and CDR2 is SAAAGT. CDR3 nucleotide sequence: TGTGCCAGCAGTGATCAGAGTACTGGGGCCAACGTCCTGACTTTC. Residues: CASSDQSTGANVLTF.

This chain joins TRBV19 and TRBJ2-3; D gene ambiguous. V shed 6 bases and J shed 0 bases, with 7 bases lying between them. The CDR3 sequence is 13 residues long. Per the germline V gene, CDR1 is LNHDA and CDR2 is SQIVND (reference sequence). The chain's CDR3 is CASSTTSTDTQYF. The CDR3 coding sequence is TGTGCCAGTAGCACTACTAGCACAGATACGCAGTATTTT.

By sample fraction, this clone is medium-sized (0.01 to 0.1%). The V gene is TRBV11-3, the J gene TRBJ1-4; a possible D gene is TRBD1 (6 bases). The CDR3 totals 14 residues. Trimming pared 4 bases from V and 4 bases from J, leaving 10 bases between. Germline V gives CDR1 SGHNT, CDR2 YENEEA. This chain's CDR3 is CASSSVQGNEKLFF. DNA for the CDR3: TGTGCCAGCAGCTCCGTACAGGGTAATGAAAAACTGTTTTTT.

The gene calls are TRBV6-8 and TRBJ1-5; D remains ambiguous. Trimming left V 10 bases short and J 0 bases short, with 10 bases between. The CDR3 covers 13 residues. CDR1 MNHGY and CDR2 SAAAGT come from the germline V gene. CDR3 sequence reads: CATAINSNQPQHF. For the CDR3, the DNA is TGTGCCACCGCCATAAATAGCAATCAGCCCCAGCATTTT.

This clone was counted between two and nine times. The J gene is TRBJ2-1, the V gene TRBV18; unclear D gene. Germline V gene sequence: CDR1 KGHSH, CDR2 LQKENI. V shed 3 bases and J shed 7 bases, with 10 bases lying between them. This CDR3 has 13 amino acids. CDR3: CASSPQEGNEQFF. The CDR3 DNA reads as TGTGCCAGCTCACCTCAGGAAGGGAATGAGCAGTTCTTC.

Relative to its sample, this clone is medium-sized (0.01 to 0.1%). The chain joins TRBV11-3 to TRBJ2-2; 8 nucleotides align to TRBD2. Germline V gene lookup returns CDR1 SGHNT and CDR2 YENEEA. The CDR3 runs to 14 residues. V shed 3 bases and J 6 bases; nucleotides not matched to a gene: 3. The CDR3 spells CASSFRLAPGELFF. In DNA form, the CDR3 reads TGTGCCAGCAGCTTTCGACTAGCGCCCGGGGAGCTGTTTTTT. Full variable domain (outside the CDR3, taken from reference TRBV11-3 and TRBJ2-2): EAGVVQSPRYKIIEKKQPVAFWCNPISGHNTLYWYLQNLGQGPELLIRYENEEAVDDSQLPKDRFSAERLKGVDSTLKIQPAELGDSAVYLCASSFRLAPGELFFGEGSRLTVL.

This clone qualifies as medium-sized. For the CDR3, the DNA is TGTGCCAGCAGCTTATTTGGCGGGAGAACCTCCTACGAGCAGTACTTC. This codes for CASSLFGGRTSYEQYF. This chain links TRBV11-3 with TRBJ2-7, with 7 bases fitting TRBD2. The V segment lost 2 bases and the J segment 0 bases; nucleotides outside the gene matches: 7. This CDR3 spans 16 amino acids. Germline lookup yields CDR1 SGHNT and CDR2 YENEEA. The full variable domain, with the rest looked up from reference TRBV11-3 and TRBJ2-7, is EAGVVQSPRYKIIEKKQPVAFWCNPISGHNTLYWYLQNLGQGPELLIRYENEEAVDDSQLPKDRFSAERLKGVDSTLKIQPAELGDSAVYLCASSLFGGRTSYEQYFGPGTRLTVT.

By share, this clone ranks as large (0.1 to 1%). The rearrangement links TRBV11-3 to TRBJ2-3; TRBD1 is a possible D gene (5 bases). The germline gives CDR1 SGHNT, CDR2 YENEEA. V shed 3 bases and J shed 4 bases, with 14 bases lying between them. The CDR3 is made up of 15 amino acids. The CDR3 bases are TGTGCCAGCAGCTTCGACCAGGGCGCCCCAGATACGCAGTATTTT. It codes for CASSFDQGAPDTQYF.

This rearrangement joins TRBV30 to TRBJ2-3; 7 nucleotides agree with TRBD2. Germline assignment: CDR1 GTSNPN and CDR2 SVGIG (reference sequence). The CDR3 has 16 residues. V trimming: 0 bases; J trimming: 2 bases; junction bases outside the gene matches: 8. CDR3 DNA: TGTGCCTGGAGTGTTACCGGGAGGCTAGTCACAGATACGCAGTATTTT. Its translation: CAWSVTGRLVTDTQYF.

The CDR3 reads CASSFSGGALETQYF. The CDR3 DNA reads as TGCGCCAGCAGCTTTAGCGGGGGGGCCTTAGAGACCCAGTACTTC. The chain carries TRBV5-1 and TRBJ2-5, with 11 positions matching TRBD2. J gave up 4 bases and V 2 bases, and 4 bases lay outside the gene matches. Germline V lookup: CDR1 SGHRS, CDR2 YFSETQ. This CDR3 has 15 amino acids.

Sample share makes this clone large. The rearrangement uses TRBV6-8 and TRBJ1-2; 7 bases are shared with TRBD1. Losses at the gene ends were 5 bases for V and 5 bases for J; bases not matched to a gene: 5. The CDR3 loop spans 13 amino acids. The germline CDR1 and CDR2 sequences are MNHGY and SAAAGT. The DNA of the CDR3 is TGTGCCAGCAGTCGGGACAGAAATTATGGCTACACCTTC. This translates into CASSRDRNYGYTF.

V gene TRBV6-8 combines with J gene TRBJ1-2, with TRBD1 as a possible D gene (5 bases). V was clipped by 4 bases and J by 6 bases, with 18 bases between them. Germline CDR1 MNHGY, CDR2 SAAAGT. This CDR3 spans 15 amino acids. CDR3 amino acids: CASSSGDSLSDGYTF. In nucleotides, the CDR3 is TGTGCCAGCAGTTCGGGGGACTCACTGAGTGATGGCTACACCTTC.